This TCR beta chain was sequenced during a study of regulatory T cells in long-lasting Graves disease. Study conclusions and caveats: Favored gene segments in persistent disease were TRBV28, TRBJ1-2 and TRBJ2-5.

The time point: newly diagnosed GD, antithyroid drugs for less than 3 months. TCR sequences were obtained from RNA taken from PBMCs. This clonotype was observed many times. Its specificity is not known. The ends lost 5 bases at V and 3 bases at J; junction bases unmatched: 10. In germline, CDR1 is MDHEN, CDR2 SYDVKM. The CDR3 runs to 17 residues. Through Arm-PCR of CDR3 regions and iRepertoire HTBI primers, TCR beta libraries were built. TCRdb processed the multiplex PCR reads anew with MiXCR; each CDR3 protein has one entry. Here the sample spans over 400,000 distinct CDR3 sequences, 11% to 15% being singletons. A further study also used this sample, focusing on T cells in Graves' hyperthyroidism and ophthalmopathy.

The TCR was taken from a woman between 50 and 59 years old with Graves disease. The specimen comprised peripheral blood mononuclear cells (PBMCs), sampled at new diagnosis, from a patient treated with antithyroid drugs. V and J are TRBV28 and TRBJ1-5; TRBD1 aligns across 10 bases. The CDR3 loop is CASSRGTGEWNNQPQHF. DNA for the CDR3: TGTGCCAGCAGTCGAGGGACAGGGGAATGGAACAATCAGCCCCAGCATTTT.